Listed here are 18 T cell receptor beta chains from one sample, sequenced in a study of cytomegalovirus exposure and HLA in healthy donors. In the PCR, 60 Vbeta and 13 Jbeta primers were used. Only in-frame clones appear in the TCRdb table, and some are missing; sequencing was by immunoSEQ multiplex PCR. The sample includes 100,000 to 150,000 clones, approximately 81% of them seen just once. The sequenced sample consisted of PBMCs. Receptors originate from a male donor in good health and CMV-seronegative.

The chain joins TRBV4-2 to TRBJ2-3, with 8 nucleotides matching TRBD2. The CDR3 has 18 residues. Per the germline V gene, CDR1 is LGHNA and CDR2 is YNFKEQ. V shed 1 base, J shed 6 bases, and the junction held 15 bases outside the gene matches. DNA for the CDR3: TGTGCCAGCAGCCAAGGTGATGCGGGAGGAGGGCGTCGGGATACGCAGTATTTT. This sequence encodes CASSQGDAGGGRRDTQYF.

This clone came up a few times. The chain links TRBV11-2 to TRBJ2-7; D gene unclear. Looked up from germline, CDR1 is SGHAT and CDR2 is FQNNGV. The germline V and J ends were trimmed by 1 base and 6 bases, with 13 bases remaining between them. CDR3 length: 14 amino acids. DNA for the CDR3: TGTGCCAGCAGCTTAGTTCGCCGACCAGGCGAGCAGTACTTC. It codes for CASSLVRRPGEQYF.

The chain joins TRBV11-2 to TRBJ2-3, with D possibly matching TRBD2 (5 bases). CDR1 is SGHAT, CDR2 FQNNGV, per germline. The CDR3 is 14 residues long. Trimming took off 5 bases at V and 3 bases at J, with 12 bases between the two ends. CDR3 DNA sequence: TGTGCCAGCAGCGAAAGGACTGGAACAGATACGCAGTATTTT. Its protein product is CASSERTGTDTQYF.

This sequence joins TRBV4-1 and TRBJ1-2; TRBD1 matches 9 bases. Per the germline V gene, CDR1 is MGHRA and CDR2 is YSYEKL. Trimming took 1 base from V and 4 from J; bases not matched to a gene: 16. CDR3 size: 19 residues. The CDR3, as DNA: TGCGCCAGCAGCCAAGGATTCGGGACGCGGACAGGGGAAGGCTATGGCTACACCTTC. It yields the protein CASSQGFGTRTGEGYGYTF.

The CDR3 DNA reads as TGTGCCAGCAGCCCCGACAGGGGGCTCTACGAGCAGTACTTC. Its protein is CASSPDRGLYEQYF. This sequence joins TRBV6-5 and TRBJ2-7; the match to TRBD1 covers 10 bases. This CDR3 contains 14 residues. V gave up 6 bases and J gave up 3 bases; unmatched junction bases: 5. Germline CDR1 and CDR2: MNHEY and SVGAGI.

As DNA, the CDR3 is TGTGCCAGCAGTTCTGAGCGGGAGGGTATCGGTTCCTTTTGGACAGATACGCAGTATTTT. It yields the protein CASSSEREGIGSFWTDTQYF. V and J are TRBV28 and TRBJ2-3; the match to TRBD2 covers 10 bases. This CDR3 is 20 amino acids long. Germline CDR1 and CDR2: MDHEN and SYDVKM. J gave up 3 bases and V 4 bases, and 19 bases lay outside the gene matches.

This clone was recorded a few times. This chain uses TRBV21-1 with TRBJ2-2; the listed D gene, TRBD2, was not tested against the DNA. TRBV21-1 is marked as a pseudogene. The CDR3 spans 20 residues. Here the CDR3 reads CASSTLGRRFPGRITGELFF. The DNA of the CDR3 is TGTGCCAGCAGCACACTAGGACGGAGGTTCCCCGGGCGTATCACCGGGGAGCTGTTTTTT.

The chain employs TRBV5-1 and TRBJ1-2; D is unresolved. Trimming cost V 0 bases and J 6 bases, with 12 bases left between them. Germline V lookup: CDR1 SGHRS, CDR2 YFSETQ. The CDR3 is made up of 14 amino acids. The CDR3 DNA is TGCGCCAGCAGCTTGGAGAGGAGTTGGAATGGCTACACCTTC. It translates to CASSLERSWNGYTF.

V usage is TRBV29-1 and J usage is TRBJ2-1; 7 bases match TRBD2. Looked up from germline, CDR1 is SQVTM and CDR2 is ANQGSEA. V shed 3 bases, J shed 9 bases, and the junction held 5 bases outside the gene matches. The CDR3 extends over 12 amino acids. CDR3 sequence: CSVDWGGSEQFF. For the CDR3, the DNA is TGCAGCGTTGACTGGGGGGGGAGTGAGCAGTTCTTC.

The chain employs TRBV5-4 and TRBJ1-1; D call uncertain. The V and J ends lost 4 bases and 1 base respectively, with 11 bases between them. Germline V CDR1 and CDR2: SGHNT, YYREEE (reference sequence). The CDR3 has 14 amino acids. This CDR3 reads CASSRVGGNTEAFF. As DNA, the CDR3 is TGTGCCAGCAGCCGGGTTGGAGGGAACACTGAAGCTTTCTTT. Drawing the rest from reference TRBV5-4 and TRBJ1-1, the complete variable domain is ETGVTQSPTHLIKTRGQQVTLRCSSQSGHNTVSWYQQALGQGPQFIFQYYREEENGRGNFPPRFSGLQFPNYSSELNVNALELDDSALYLCASSRVGGNTEAFFGQGTRLTVV.

This chain uses TRBV23-1 with TRBJ1-2; weak D call: TRBD1 (6 bases). TRBV23-1 belongs to the ORF category, with a function that is uncertain. Trimming cost V 1 base and J 2 bases, with 14 bases left between them. This CDR3 has 16 residues. Here the CDR3 reads CASSQFGQSPNYGYTF. In DNA, the CDR3 is TGCGCCAGCAGTCAATTCGGACAGTCCCCCAACTATGGCTACACCTTC.

This clone was counted a few times. The chain employs TRBV7-6 and TRBJ2-7, with TRBD2 matching over 9 bases. The V segment lost 8 bases and the J segment 4 bases; nucleotides outside the gene matches: 15. Germline assignment: CDR1 SGHVS and CDR2 FNYEAQ. CDR3 length equals 16 residues. CDR3 sequence: CASGKISGSAAYEQYF. The CDR3, as DNA: TGTGCCAGCGGGAAGATTAGCGGGAGTGCCGCATACGAGCAGTACTTC.

The chain is built from TRBV28 and TRBJ1-3, with D unclear. The CDR3 runs to 14 residues. Per germline, CDR1 MDHEN and CDR2 SYDVKM. Trimming pared 8 bases from V and 0 bases from J, leaving 11 bases between. CDR3 sequence reads: CASLSRSSGNTIYF. CDR3 nucleotide sequence: TGTGCCAGCTTGAGTAGGAGCTCTGGAAACACCATATATTTT.

The chain has TRBV14 and TRBJ1-2, with 7 bases that match TRBD1. The J segment lost 9 bases and the V segment lost 4 bases, leaving 14 bases of the junction unmatched. CDR3 length: 15 amino acids. Germline CDR1 reads SGHDN; CDR2 reads FVKESK. CDR3 residues: CASSPPGQNPGRYTF. For the CDR3, the DNA is TGTGCCAGCAGCCCGCCGGGACAGAATCCGGGGCGCTACACCTTC.

The chain combines TRBV28 with TRBJ1-5; perhaps TRBD1 as D (6 bases). Germline V gene lookup returns CDR1 MDHEN and CDR2 SYDVKM. V was trimmed by 5 bases and J by 5 bases, leaving 13 bases between them. The CDR3 contains 14 residues. CDR3 protein: CASSQIPGDQPQHF. CDR3 nucleotides: TGTGCCAGCAGTCAAATACCAGGGGATCAGCCCCAGCATTTT.

Only a few counts were recorded for this clone. The V call is TRBV2, the J call TRBJ2-6, with D perhaps matching TRBD1 (6 bases). In germline, CDR1 is SNHLY, CDR2 FYNNEI. The CDR3 sequence is 15 residues long. Trimming took off 6 bases at V and 0 bases at J, with 9 bases between the two ends. The CDR3 region is CASSGQSSGANVLTF. The CDR3, as DNA: TGTGCCAGCAGCGGACAGAGCTCTGGGGCCAACGTCCTGACTTTC.

V is TRBV19 and J is TRBJ1-5, with D perhaps matching TRBD1 (6 bases). Trimming pared 1 base from V and 2 bases from J, leaving 9 bases between. The CDR3 spans 15 residues. CDR1 is LNHDA and CDR2 is SQIVND in the germline V gene (reference sequence). CDR3 DNA: TGTGCCAGTAGTATAGGAGGGGGAGGCAATCAGCCCCAGCATTTT. Amino acids: CASSIGGGGNQPQHF.

The V call is TRBV6-5, the J call TRBJ2-7; D is possibly TRBD1 (5 bases). The V gene's germline CDR1 is MNHEY and CDR2 SVGAGI. Trimming took off 6 bases at V and 3 bases at J, with 9 bases between the two ends. The CDR3 runs 12 residues. CDR3 sequence: CASRKDSYEQYF. DNA of the CDR3: TGTGCCAGCAGGAAAGACAGCTACGAGCAGTACTTC.